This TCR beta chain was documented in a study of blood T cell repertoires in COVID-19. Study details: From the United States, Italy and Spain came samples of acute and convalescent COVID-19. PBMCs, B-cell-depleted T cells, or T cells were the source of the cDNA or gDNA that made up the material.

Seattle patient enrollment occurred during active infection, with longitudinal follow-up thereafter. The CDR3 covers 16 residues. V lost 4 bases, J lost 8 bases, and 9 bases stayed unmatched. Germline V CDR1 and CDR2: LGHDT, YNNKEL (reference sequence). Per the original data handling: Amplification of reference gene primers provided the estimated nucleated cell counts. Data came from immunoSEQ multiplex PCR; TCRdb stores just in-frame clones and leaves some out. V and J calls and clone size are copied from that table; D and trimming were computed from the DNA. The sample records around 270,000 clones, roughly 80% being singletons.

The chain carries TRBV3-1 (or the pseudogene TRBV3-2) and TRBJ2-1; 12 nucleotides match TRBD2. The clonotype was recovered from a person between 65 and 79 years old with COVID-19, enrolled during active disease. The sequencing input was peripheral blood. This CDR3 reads CASSPWRASGGDEQFF. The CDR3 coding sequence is TGTGCCAGCAGCCCCTGGAGGGCTAGCGGGGGGGATGAGCAGTTCTTC.